This T cell receptor (beta chain) was captured by sequencing in a study of blood T cell repertoires in COVID-19 (dated by TCRdb to between 2020 and 2021). Study-level background: Samples from collaborators originated in the United States, Italy and Spain and spanned both the acute and convalescent phases of COVID-19. The material from the prospective study consisted of cDNA or gDNA derived from T cells, B-cell-depleted T cells, or PBMCs. Where HLA class I and class II types were available, the types were taken from metadata supplied by the sample provider, not from assay-based typing. Deeply sampled blood TCRbeta repertoires from subjects exposed to, actively infected with, or recovered from COVID-19 were included in the dataset. Sample metadata almost always included a de-identified subject ID, COVID-19 status, age in years and sex. The repertoires were made available in a free public database intended to serve as a resource for research on the immune response to SARS-CoV-2. Samples came from the ongoing ImmuneRACE study (first 160 participants) plus 1,254 subjects from 6 global collaborators.

Broader findings and caveats from the paper: The amount of clinical and demographic metadata varied by source and participant and was provided uncurated.

Including cysteine and phenylalanine, the CDR3 has 14 amino acids. Left in the record is the CDR3 DNA by itself, 42 bases read in frame from the first base. V is pared back by 2 bases and J by 10 bases, with 16 bases lying between the germline termini. Via the germline V gene, CDR1 is MRHNA and CDR2 SNTAGT. Whole blood was collected in K2EDTA tubes by collaborating institutions according to the institutions' own protocols. For TCRbeta analysis, collaborators shipped samples in one of three forms: frozen whole blood, isolated PBMCs, or DNA extracted from either of those sample types. With respect to this clone: Its antigen is unknown. No base quality information exists; no much larger clone differs at one position.

TCRbeta CDR3 regions were amplified from genomic DNA by means of the immunoSEQ Assay, a bias-controlled multiplex PCR. Per the original workflow: The number of nucleated cells in each sample was estimated by amplification of reference gene primers within the assay. To quantify the absolute abundance of each unique TCRbeta CDR3 rearrangement, sequence reads were collapsed and filtered. For each sample, productive Simpson clonality was calculated as the square root of Simpson's diversity index over productive rearrangements. Here the immuneACCESS table is served through TCRdb, limited to in-frame sequences with V and J called. Missing clones are a known gap in these copies; in checked studies unresolved V genes cover under half, and the rest lacks a known reason. That table gives V, J and clone size, and the DNA gave D and trimming. Recorded for this sample are approximately 85,000 clones; 90% of them occurred a single time. The ten biggest clones cover around 4% of the sample.

This sequence was found in a woman aged 80 or over with active or convalescent COVID-19. The V gene is TRBV6-4 and the J gene is TRBJ2-3, with TRBD2 tentatively as D gene (6 bases match). Input material: peripheral blood. The nucleotide sequence is given as TGTGCCAGCAGTGACCCCATGGGAGGAGGTGCGCAGTATTTT. It translates to CASSDPMGGGAQYF.